The clone carrying this T cell receptor (beta chain) was observed a handful of times. The antigen remains unidentified. This record belongs to a study of cytomegalovirus exposure and HLA in healthy donors. Germline CDR1 and CDR2: LNHDA and SQIVND (reference sequence). This CDR3 is built from 17 residues. V lost 5 bases and J lost 0; bases outside the gene matches: 11. General observations from the study: At a 0.05 false discovery rate, a later analysis found some 18,000 TCR beta sequences to be associated with HLA alleles. Association of a missense DCLRE1C variant with TCR beta V- and J-gene trimming was reported in a later analysis. Per published reports, the classifier diagnosed cytomegalovirus status with high specificity and sensitivity.

The PCR made use of 60 Vbeta and 13 Jbeta primers. Using immunoSEQ multiplex PCR, the repertoire was profiled, and TCRdb retains in-frame clones only, with some absent. The repertoire holds about 160,000 clones, with around 60% as singletons. V is TRBV19 and J is TRBJ1-1, with 8 bases matching TRBD1. The specimen was PBMCs. The sequence came from a woman between 55 and 75 years old in good health and CMV-seropositive. CDR3 sequence (DNA): TGTGCCAGTAGTCGACAGGGGACCTACTCCATGAACACTGAAGCTTTCTTT. It specifies CASSRQGTYSMNTEAFF. Drawing the rest from reference TRBV19 and TRBJ1-1, the complete variable domain is DGGITQSPKYLFRKEGQNVTLSCEQNLNHDAMYWYRQDPGQGLRLIYYSQIVNDFQKGDIAEGYSVSREKKESFPLTVTSAQKNPTAFYLCASSRQGTYSMNTEAFFGQGTRLTVV.